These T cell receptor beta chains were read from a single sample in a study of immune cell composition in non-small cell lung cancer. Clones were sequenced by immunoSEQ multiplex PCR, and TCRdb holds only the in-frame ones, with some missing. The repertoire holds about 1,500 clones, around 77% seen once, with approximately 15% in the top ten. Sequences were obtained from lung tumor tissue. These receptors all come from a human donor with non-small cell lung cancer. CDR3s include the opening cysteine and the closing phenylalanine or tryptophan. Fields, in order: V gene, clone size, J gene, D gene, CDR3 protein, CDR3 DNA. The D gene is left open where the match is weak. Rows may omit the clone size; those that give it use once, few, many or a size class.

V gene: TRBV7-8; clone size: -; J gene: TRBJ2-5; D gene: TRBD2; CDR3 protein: CASSLGTSGRADQETQYF; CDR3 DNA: TGTGCCAGCAGCTTAGGGACTAGCGGGAGGGCCGACCAAGAGACCCAGTACTTC
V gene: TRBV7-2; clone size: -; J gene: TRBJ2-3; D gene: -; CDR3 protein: CASGLLGASTDTQYF; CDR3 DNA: TGTGCCAGCGGTTTATTGGGGGCGAGCACAGATACGCAGTATTTT
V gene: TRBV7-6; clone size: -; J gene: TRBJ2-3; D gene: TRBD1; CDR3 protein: CASSLAQDRVQDTDTQYF; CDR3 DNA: TGTGCCAGCAGCTTAGCCCAAGACAGGGTACAAGATACAGATACGCAGTATTTT
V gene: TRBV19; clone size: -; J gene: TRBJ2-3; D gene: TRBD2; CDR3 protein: CASRAGLADTQYF; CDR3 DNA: TGTGCCAGTAGAGCGGGATTGGCAGATACGCAGTATTTT
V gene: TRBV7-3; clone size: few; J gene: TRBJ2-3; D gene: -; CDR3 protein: CASSSDYTDTQYF; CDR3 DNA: TGTGCCAGCAGCTCTGACTACACAGATACGCAGTATTTT
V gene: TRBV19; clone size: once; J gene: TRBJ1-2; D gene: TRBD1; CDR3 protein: CASSPDRASYGYTF; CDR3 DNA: TGTGCCAGTAGCCCGGACAGGGCGTCCTATGGCTACACCTTC
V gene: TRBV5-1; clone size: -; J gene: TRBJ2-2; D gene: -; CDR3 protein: CASSLSQVAGELFF; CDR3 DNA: TGCGCCAGCAGCTTATCACAGGTGGCCGGGGAGCTGTTTTTT
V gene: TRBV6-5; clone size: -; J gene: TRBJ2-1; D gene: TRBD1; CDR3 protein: CASGGTGPYNEQFF; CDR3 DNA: TGTGCCAGCGGGGGGACAGGACCCTACAATGAGCAGTTCTTC
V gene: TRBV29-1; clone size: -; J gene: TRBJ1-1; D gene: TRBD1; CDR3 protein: CSVSTPGGTEAFF; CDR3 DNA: TGCAGCGTTTCTACCCCAGGGGGGACTGAAGCTTTCTTT
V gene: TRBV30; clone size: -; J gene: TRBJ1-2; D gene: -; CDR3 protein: CAWSVGGLLYGYTF; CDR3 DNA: TGTGCCTGGAGTGTTGGGGGACTGCTCTATGGCTACACCTTC
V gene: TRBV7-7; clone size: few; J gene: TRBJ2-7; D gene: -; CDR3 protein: CASSSGRPYEQYF; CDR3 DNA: TGTGCCAGCAGCTCAGGGAGGCCCTACGAGCAGTACTTC
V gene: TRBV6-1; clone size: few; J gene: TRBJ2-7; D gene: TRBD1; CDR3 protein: CASSDVYRGGGEQYF; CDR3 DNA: TGTGCCAGCAGTGATGTCTACAGGGGTGGGGGCGAGCAGTACTTC
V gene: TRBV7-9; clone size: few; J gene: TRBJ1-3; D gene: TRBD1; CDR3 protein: CASSLRTGAGNTIYF; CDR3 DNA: TGTGCCAGCAGCTTACGGACAGGGGCTGGAAACACCATATATTTT
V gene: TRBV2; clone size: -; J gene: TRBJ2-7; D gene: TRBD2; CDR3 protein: CASNPGGVNEQYF; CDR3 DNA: TGTGCCAGCAATCCGGGGGGAGTCAACGAGCAGTACTTC
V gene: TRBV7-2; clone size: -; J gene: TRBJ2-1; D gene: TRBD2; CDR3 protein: CASSSRTGTSGGDNEQFF; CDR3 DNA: TGTGCCAGCAGCTCGAGAACCGGGACTAGCGGGGGGGACAATGAGCAGTTCTTC